These 26 T cell receptor beta chains came from one sample sequenced in a study of blood T cell repertoires in COVID-19. The table came from immunoSEQ multiplex PCR; TCRdb's copy has only in-frame clones and leaves some out. The data hold about 410,000 clones, with nearly 90% observed a single time. The sequenced material came from PBMCs or T cells enriched from blood (not recorded which). The origin of the receptors is a woman aged 25 to 45 who had recovered from COVID-19.

J is TRBJ2-1 and V is TRBV5-4, with D possibly TRBD2 on 5 matching bases. V was trimmed by 5 bases and J by 1 base, leaving 7 bases between them. Per the germline V gene, CDR1 is SGHNT and CDR2 is YYREEE (reference sequence). CDR3 length: 13 residues. Here the CDR3 DNA reads TGTGCCAGCAGAGCGGTATCCTACAATGAGCAGTTCTTC. This codes for CASRAVSYNEQFF.

The rearrangement joins TRBV4-3 to TRBJ1-2; 9 nucleotides agree with TRBD1. From germline, CDR1 is LGHNA and CDR2 YSLEER. This CDR3 is built from 16 residues. The junction had 11 bases not matched to a gene; V was cut back by 3 bases and J by 6 bases. CDR3 amino acids: CASSHRTGGYGDGYTF. In DNA form, the CDR3 reads TGCGCCAGCAGCCACAGAACAGGGGGCTATGGGGATGGCTACACCTTC.

CDR3 DNA sequence: TGTGCCAGCAGGCAGGGCTCAAACACTGAAGCTTTCTTT. This encodes CASRQGSNTEAFF. The chain uses TRBV6-5 and TRBJ1-1; D possibly corresponds to TRBD1 (5 bases). The CDR3 has 13 amino acids. Trimming removed 6 bases from V and 2 bases from J, with 10 bases in between. Germline V gene lookup returns CDR1 MNHEY and CDR2 SVGAGI.

This chain uses TRBV27 with TRBJ1-2, with a tentative D call TRBD1 (6 bases). The CDR3 totals 16 residues. The V gene lost 5 bases and the J gene lost 5 bases, with 21 bases spanning the gap. In germline, CDR1 is MNHEY, CDR2 SMNVEV (reference sequence). CDR3 nucleotides: TGTGCCAGCAGTCCCAAACTGGACAGACAGACTTATGGCTACACCTTC. It specifies CASSPKLDRQTYGYTF.

This chain joins TRBV6-5 and TRBJ2-7; the D gene is possibly TRBD2 (6 bases). The CDR3 length is 13 residues. CDR1 and CDR2 from the germline V gene are MNHEY and SVGAGI. V was trimmed by 2 bases and J by 6 bases, leaving 11 bases between them. CDR3 sequence (DNA): TGTGCCAGCAGTTACCGACTAGTCTCCGAGCAGTACTTC. Its translation: CASSYRLVSEQYF.

The V call is TRBV10-3, the J call TRBJ1-1, with D possibly matching TRBD1 (5 bases). The CDR3 spans 16 residues. Germline assignment: CDR1 ENHRY and CDR2 SYGVKD. The ends were cut back, 6 bases at V and 5 bases at J, with 22 bases in the middle. This CDR3 is CAISKTDLKEGTEAFF. DNA for the CDR3: TGTGCCATCAGCAAGACAGATCTTAAGGAGGGTACTGAAGCTTTCTTT.

J is TRBJ1-1 and V is TRBV20-1, with D possibly matching TRBD1 (5 bases). From germline, CDR1 is DFQATT and CDR2 SNEGSKA (reference sequence). The CDR3 runs 12 residues. The germline V and J ends were trimmed by 3 bases and 6 bases, with 11 bases remaining between them. DNA for the CDR3: TGCAGTGCTAGTTGGGGGGAGGCTGAAGCTTTCTTT. Amino acid sequence: CSASWGEAEAFF.

The genes are TRBV28 and TRBJ2-7, with 9 bases fitting TRBD2. From germline, CDR1 is MDHEN and CDR2 SYDVKM. The CDR3 totals 17 residues. J was trimmed by 4 bases and V by 2 bases; bases with no gene match: 12. CDR3 residues: CASSLPLGSGRLYEQYF. CDR3 coding DNA: TGTGCCAGCAGTTTACCCCTGGGTAGCGGGAGATTGTACGAGCAGTACTTC.

This clone has more than one count but fewer than ten. The CDR3 sequence: CASSQGPSGGRPPHEQFF. CDR3 DNA: TGCGCCAGCAGCCAAGGACCTTCGGGGGGGAGGCCTCCGCATGAGCAGTTCTTC. This chain links TRBV4-1 with TRBJ2-1; TRBD2 agrees at 8 bases. Germline V gives CDR1 MGHRA, CDR2 YSYEKL. The CDR3 spans 18 residues. With 1 base clipped from V and 8 bases from J, the junction kept 16 bases outside the gene matches.

The chain couples TRBV28 to TRBJ2-7; 7 nucleotides agree with TRBD1. CDR3 length: 18 amino acids. Trimming cost V 5 bases and J 3 bases; bases outside gene matches: 19. Per germline, CDR1 MDHEN and CDR2 SYDVKM. As DNA, the CDR3 is TGTGCCAGCAGTAACTACCTGCGACAGGGCCCCGGTTTCTACGAGCAGTACTTC. Translating it yields CASSNYLRQGPGFYEQYF.

The chain is built from TRBV7-3 and TRBJ1-2, with 10 positions matching TRBD1. CDR1 and CDR2 (germline): SGHTA, FQGTGA. Trimming cost V 1 base and J 5 bases; bases outside gene matches: 4. The CDR3 extends over 15 amino acids. CDR3 residues: CASSLIGTGEYGYTF. DNA for the CDR3: TGTGCCAGCAGCTTAATCGGGACAGGGGAGTATGGCTACACCTTC.

This chain connects TRBV2 to TRBJ1-1; 7 positions match TRBD1. This CDR3 has 13 residues. Looked up from germline, CDR1 is SNHLY and CDR2 is FYNNEI. The ends lost 5 bases at V and 3 bases at J; junction bases unmatched: 3. The CDR3 DNA reads TGTGCCAGCAGTTATCAGGGGGACACTGAAGCTTTCTTT. Translation gives CASSYQGDTEAFF.

V is TRBV11-1 and J is TRBJ2-7, with D possibly being TRBD1 (5 bases). The CDR3 has 14 amino acids. CDR1 is SGHAT, CDR2 FQDESV, per germline (reference sequence). V was clipped by 3 bases and J by 4 bases, with 13 bases between them. The CDR3 reads CASSFGAVSYEQYF. CDR3 coding DNA: TGTGCCAGCAGCTTTGGGGCGGTTTCATACGAGCAGTACTTC. Full variable domain (remainder filled in from reference TRBV11-1 and TRBJ2-7): EAEVAQSPRYKITEKSQAVAFWCDPISGHATLYWYRQILGQGPELLVQFQDESVVDDSQLPKDRFSAERLKGVDSTLKIQPAELGDSAMYLCASSFGAVSYEQYFGPGTRLTVT.

The chain uses TRBV14 and TRBJ2-5; TRBD1 aligns across 8 bases. CDR3 length: 19 amino acids. Germline lookup yields CDR1 SGHDN and CDR2 FVKESK. The J segment lost 3 bases and the V segment lost 2 bases, leaving 17 bases of the junction unmatched. The CDR3 DNA reads as TGTGCCAGCAGCCAACACAACAGGGACAGGCCGATCCGAGAAGAGACCCAGTACTTC. Translated, it gives CASSQHNRDRPIREETQYF.

V gene TRBV2 combines with J gene TRBJ2-6, with D perhaps TRBD2 (5 bases). CDR3 length: 17 amino acids. From germline, CDR1 is SNHLY and CDR2 FYNNEI. V was clipped by 6 bases and J by 0 bases, with 15 bases between them. The CDR3 spells CASRVGEGFSGANVLTF. The CDR3 nucleotides read TGTGCCAGCAGGGTGGGTGAGGGTTTCTCTGGGGCCAACGTCCTGACTTTC.

V usage is TRBV6-5 and J usage is TRBJ2-3, with TRBD2 matching over 11 bases. V shed 6 bases, J shed 2 bases, and the junction held 4 bases outside the gene matches. The germline V gene encodes CDR1 MNHEY and CDR2 SVGAGI. This CDR3 spans 15 amino acids. The CDR3 region has the DNA TGTGCCAGCAGGCAACTAGCGGGGGTCACAGATACGCAGTATTTT. This sequence encodes CASRQLAGVTDTQYF.

The V and J genes are TRBV10-3 and TRBJ2-2; 9 bases are a match to TRBD1. From germline, CDR1 is ENHRY and CDR2 SYGVKD. With 5 bases clipped from V and 5 bases from J, the junction kept 9 bases outside the gene matches. The CDR3 has 16 residues. The CDR3 region is CAISKKQGAGTGELFF. CDR3 nucleotides: TGTGCCATCAGTAAAAAACAGGGGGCTGGGACCGGGGAGCTGTTTTTT.

The chain carries TRBV5-1 and TRBJ2-5; weak D call: TRBD2 (6 bases). CDR3 length: 15 residues. Per germline, CDR1 SGHRS and CDR2 YFSETQ. Deletions cut 4 bases from V and 0 bases from J, with 13 bases between. CDR3 bases: TGCGCCAGCAGCCGAAAATCTAGCGACCAAGAGACCCAGTACTTC. Encoded protein: CASSRKSSDQETQYF.

The chain's CDR3 is CASSQGWQGVDNEQFF. Written as DNA, the CDR3 is TGTGCCAGCAGCCAAGGGTGGCAGGGGGTCGACAATGAGCAGTTCTTC. This chain uses TRBV3-1 (or the pseudogene TRBV3-2) with TRBJ2-1, with 7 bases that match TRBD1. Per the germline V gene, CDR1 is LGHDT and CDR2 is YNNKEL (reference sequence). The CDR3 covers 16 residues. The V gene end was trimmed by 1 base and the J gene end by 5 bases; junction bases not matched to a gene: 8.

V usage is TRBV29-1 and J usage is TRBJ2-3; D gene unclear. CDR3 length: 12 amino acids. Trimming shortened V by 7 bases and J by 0 bases, and 8 bases separated the two germline ends. Germline CDR1 is SQVTM and CDR2 is ANQGSEA. CDR3 sequence: CSADTSTDTQYF. Written as DNA, the CDR3 is TGCAGCGCCGATACTAGCACAGATACGCAGTATTTT.

Of note for this clone: Other DNA sequences within the sample encode an identical CDR3. The chain has TRBV5-4 and TRBJ1-1; the D is unclear. CDR1 is SGHNT, CDR2 YYREEE, per germline (reference sequence). Between the trimmed V and J ends, which lost 2 bases and 0 bases, there was a span of 8 bases. The CDR3 has 14 amino acids. CDR3 loop: CASSLSTLNTEAFF. The DNA of the CDR3 is TGTGCCAGCAGCTTATCCACTTTGAACACTGAAGCTTTCTTT.

This rearrangement joins TRBV11-3 to TRBJ2-2; TRBD1 matches at 7 bases. Germline assignment: CDR1 SGHNT and CDR2 YENEEA. V was clipped by 0 bases and J by 3 bases; unmatched bases: 4. CDR3 length: 16 residues. The CDR3 nucleotides are TGTGCCAGCAGCTTAGACCAGGGGGAGTACACCGGGGAGCTGTTTTTT. This translates into CASSLDQGEYTGELFF.

V gene TRBV27 combines with J gene TRBJ1-1; D gene ambiguous. This CDR3 spans 13 amino acids. The germline gives CDR1 MNHEY, CDR2 SMNVEV (reference sequence). Trimming left V 3 bases short and J 1 base short, with 6 bases between. The CDR3 is CASSLTWNTEAFF. The CDR3 DNA sequence: TGTGCCAGCAGTTTGACATGGAACACTGAAGCTTTCTTT.

The gene calls are TRBV7-8 and TRBJ2-1; D may be TRBD1 (6 bases). V shed 0 bases and J shed 7 bases, with 13 bases lying between them. Germline V lookup: CDR1 SGHVS, CDR2 FQNEAQ. The CDR3 is 15 residues long. The CDR3 reads CASSLAGGLGNEQFF. The CDR3 DNA follows: TGTGCCAGCAGCTTAGCAGGGGGTTTGGGTAATGAGCAGTTCTTC. Variable domain in full (rest from reference TRBV7-8 and TRBJ2-1): GAGVSQSPRYKVAKRGQDVALRCDPISGHVSLFWYQQALGQGPEFLTYFQNEAQLDKSGLPSDRFFAERPEGSVSTLKIQRTQQEDSAVYLCASSLAGGLGNEQFFGPGTRLTVL.

The rearrangement links TRBV5-6 to TRBJ1-1; D unclear. V lost 3 bases and J 6 bases, leaving 15 bases between the germline ends. CDR1 SGHDT and CDR2 YYEEEE come from the germline V gene. The CDR3 is 14 amino acids. CDR3 sequence reads: CASSSITLLAEAFF. In DNA form, the CDR3 reads TGTGCCAGCAGCTCTATAACCCTGTTAGCTGAAGCTTTCTTT.

This chain uses TRBV11-2 with TRBJ2-1, with 7 bases fitting TRBD2. V shed 6 bases and J 0 bases; nucleotides not matched to a gene: 5. This CDR3 comprises 15 residues. Germline V lookup: CDR1 SGHAT, CDR2 FQNNGV. Here the CDR3 reads CASRRWGGSYNEQFF. The CDR3 DNA reads TGTGCCAGCAGGAGGTGGGGGGGCTCCTACAATGAGCAGTTCTTC.